A selection of T cell receptor beta chains follows, all from one sample in a study of graft-versus-host responses after intestinal transplantation. Clones were read by immunoSEQ multiplex PCR, and TCRdb kept only the in-frame ones, dropping some. This table has under 45,000 clones, more than 85% appearing once. This specimen consisted of PBMCs, obtained approximately 740 days after intestinal transplantation. All receptors come from a human patient who received an intestinal transplant, so some T cells may come from the graft donor. The CDR3 runs from the conserved cysteine through the conserved F or W. D genes are given only for firm matches. Clone size is not always given. Where it is, it says once, few, many or a class for expanded clones.

v_gene	d_gene	abundance	j_gene	CDR3aa	CDR3nt
TRBV25-1	-	-	TRBJ1-6	CASKTGPSGSPLHF	TGTGCCAGTAAAACAGGACCCAGTGGTTCACCCCTCCACTTT
TRBV15	-	-	TRBJ2-7	CAAGASYEQYF	TGTGCCGCAGGGGCTTCCTACGAGCAGTACTTC
TRBV6-5	-	-	TRBJ1-1	CASSPRVTPLAEAFF	TGTGCCAGCAGCCCCCGGGTCACTCCCTTGGCTGAAGCTTTCTTT
TRBV4-1	-	-	TRBJ1-1	CASSSRDTEAFF	TGCGCCAGCAGCTCTAGGGACACTGAAGCTTTCTTT
TRBV6-1	-	-	TRBJ1-5	CATRWRDQPQHF	TGTGCCACCAGGTGGCGGGATCAGCCCCAGCATTTT
TRBV13	TRBD2	-	TRBJ2-1	CASSFGLAGEVSYNEQFF	TGTGCCAGCAGCTTCGGACTAGCGGGAGAAGTCTCCTACAATGAGCAGTTCTTC
TRBV19	-	-	TRBJ1-2	CASSPTGTRGYTF	TGTGCCAGTAGCCCCACGGGAACTAGGGGCTACACCTTC
TRBV29-1	-	-	TRBJ1-2	CSVAEGSYTF	TGCAGCGTTGCCGAGGGAAGCTACACCTTC
TRBV25-1	-	-	TRBJ2-5	CASSENNQETQYF	TGTGCCAGCAGCGAGAACAACCAAGAGACCCAGTACTTC
TRBV5-4	-	once	TRBJ2-1	CASSRYNEQFF	TGTGCCAGCAGCCGCTACAATGAGCAGTTCTTC
TRBV4-1	TRBD1	-	TRBJ1-2	CASSQDRGRGHGYTF	TGCGCCAGCAGCCAAGATCGAGGCAGGGGGCACGGCTACACCTTC
TRBV5-6	-	-	TRBJ2-3	CASSEEFYRTTQYF	TGTGCCAGCAGCGAGGAATTTTACAGGACTACGCAGTATTTT
TRBV19	TRBD1	-	TRBJ2-1	CASSRTGGTYNEQFF	TGTGCCAGTAGTAGGACAGGGGGTACGTACAATGAGCAGTTCTTC
TRBV7-9	TRBD1	-	TRBJ1-3	CASSPGQNSGNTIYF	TGTGCCAGCAGCCCGGGACAGAACTCTGGAAACACCATATATTTT
TRBV6-6	TRBD1	-	TRBJ1-2	CASSYRQGGYGYTF	TGTGCCAGCAGTTACCGACAGGGAGGCTATGGCTACACCTTC
TRBV5-1	TRBD1	-	TRBJ2-7	CASSTWDRGADEQYF	TGCGCCAGCAGCACTTGGGACAGGGGTGCCGACGAGCAGTACTTC
TRBV6-1	TRBD2	-	TRBJ2-1	CATTSGSRVNEQFF	TGTGCCACTACTAGCGGGAGTAGGGTTAATGAGCAGTTCTTC
TRBV7-6	-	-	TRBJ1-1	CASSPLGLENTEAFF	TGTGCCAGCAGCCCCCTTGGGCTGGAGAACACTGAAGCTTTCTTT
TRBV18	-	-	TRBJ1-2	CASSPTDSIGGYTF	TGTGCCAGCTCACCGACCGACAGCATCGGCGGCTACACCTTC
TRBV2	TRBD2	-	TRBJ2-7	CASTRPGTSGGASEQYF	TGTGCCAGCACCAGACCCGGGACTAGCGGGGGGGCGAGCGAGCAGTACTTC
TRBV2	-	-	TRBJ1-2	CASSGTRLTASDYGYTF	TGTGCCAGCAGTGGGACCCGTCTGACAGCTAGCGACTATGGCTACACCTTC
TRBV29-1	-	-	TRBJ2-5	CSVEDRVETQYF	TGCAGCGTTGAAGATCGGGTGGAGACCCAGTACTTC
TRBV27	-	-	TRBJ2-6	CASSRGSGANVLTF	TGTGCCAGCAGTAGGGGCTCTGGGGCCAACGTCCTGACTTTC
TRBV15	-	-	TRBJ1-2	CATSRGGFANYGYTF	TGTGCCACCAGCAGAGGCGGGTTCGCTAACTATGGCTACACCTTC
TRBV6-6	TRBD2	-	TRBJ2-3	CASSRDYSTDTQYF	TGTGCCAGCAGCCGGGACTATAGCACAGATACGCAGTATTTT
TRBV5-1	-	-	TRBJ1-5	CASSLGGQINQPQHF	TGCGCCAGCAGCTTGGGTGGCCAAATCAATCAGCCCCAGCATTTT
TRBV5-1	-	-	TRBJ2-1	CASSLGLTTYNEQFF	TGCGCCAGCAGCTTAGGACTCACCACCTACAATGAGCAGTTCTTC
TRBV30	-	once	TRBJ1-2	CAWALRKNYGYTF	TGTGCCTGGGCACTCAGGAAAAACTATGGCTACACCTTC
TRBV7-9	-	-	TRBJ2-7	CASRSQGYEQYF	TGTGCCAGCAGATCCCAGGGATACGAGCAGTACTTC
TRBV6-6	TRBD1	-	TRBJ1-4	CASRRGQANEKLFF	TGTGCCAGCAGGAGGGGACAGGCTAATGAAAAACTGTTTTTT
TRBV21-1	-	-	TRBJ2-7	CASSIGAAPEFYEQYF	TGTGCCAGCAGCATAGGGGCAGCGCCCGAATTCTACGAGCAGTACTTC
TRBV7-3	-	-	TRBJ2-2	CASSLGIGELFF	TGTGCCAGCAGCCTAGGTATCGGGGAGCTGTTTTTT
TRBV18	-	-	TRBJ1-2	CASFEGQGYGYTF	TGTGCCAGCTTTGAGGGGCAGGGCTATGGCTACACCTTC
TRBV19	-	-	TRBJ2-7	CASSIDGEQYF	TGTGCCAGTAGTATCGACGGGGAGCAGTACTTC
TRBV5-4	-	-	TRBJ2-2	CASSISPNGELFF	TGTGCCAGCAGCATATCACCGAACGGGGAGCTGTTTTTT
TRBV27	-	once	TRBJ1-6	CASSPPSLLPLHF	TGTGCCAGCAGTCCCCCGTCCTTGTTACCCCTCCACTTT
TRBV28	TRBD1	-	TRBJ1-1	CASSPPDRHTEAFF	TGTGCCAGCAGCCCCCCGGACAGGCACACTGAAGCTTTCTTT
TRBV7-3	TRBD2	-	TRBJ2-1	CASSLSLAGGPGNEQFF	TGTGCCAGCAGCTTAAGCCTAGCGGGAGGGCCAGGAAATGAGCAGTTCTTC
TRBV5-1	TRBD2	-	TRBJ2-3	CASSFGLAPTDTQYF	TGCGCCAGCAGCTTTGGACTAGCTCCCACAGATACGCAGTATTTT
TRBV5-1	-	-	TRBJ1-2	CASSFLGFGGYTF	TGCGCCAGCAGCTTTTTGGGTTTTGGGGGCTACACCTTC
TRBV7-6	-	-	TRBJ2-5	CASSLVPLQETQYF	TGTGCCAGCAGCTTAGTCCCCCTCCAAGAGACCCAGTACTTC
TRBV4-1	-	-	TRBJ2-1	CASSQVGRSRSYNEQFF	TGCGCCAGCAGCCAAGTGGGGAGGAGCCGCTCCTACAATGAGCAGTTCTTC
TRBV6-5	TRBD1	-	TRBJ1-1	CASSPQGLTGDEAFF	TGTGCCAGCAGTCCCCAGGGCCTTACAGGGGATGAAGCTTTCTTT
TRBV5-6	TRBD1	-	TRBJ1-3	CASSPGQEQRADSGNTIYF	TGTGCCAGCAGCCCCGGACAGGAACAACGGGCCGACTCTGGAAACACCATATATTTT
TRBV28	-	-	TRBJ2-5	CATTRRGRETQYF	TGTGCCACCACAAGGAGGGGGCGAGAGACCCAGTACTTC
TRBV28	-	-	TRBJ2-7	CASSLRPKRYLSYEQYF	TGTGCCAGCAGTTTGAGACCCAAGCGGTACCTCTCCTACGAGCAGTACTTC
TRBV11-3	TRBD2	-	TRBJ2-2	CASSLGRGTSGPGELFF	TGTGCCAGCAGCTTAGGGCGCGGGACTAGCGGTCCCGGGGAGCTGTTTTTT
TRBV6-9	TRBD1	-	TRBJ1-2	CASSYWGPTGEGYTF	TGTGCCAGCAGTTACTGGGGACCAACAGGGGAGGGCTACACCTTC
TRBV2	TRBD2	-	TRBJ2-1	CASTGTSGNNEQFF	TGTGCCAGCACGGGGACTAGCGGGAACAATGAGCAGTTCTTC
TRBV27	-	-	TRBJ2-7	CASSFGGAHYEQYF	TGTGCCAGCAGTTTTGGGGGGGCGCACTACGAGCAGTACTTC
TRBV19	-	-	TRBJ1-1	CASSMNGMNTEAFF	TGTGCCAGTAGTATGAACGGCATGAACACTGAAGCTTTCTTT
TRBV4-1	-	-	TRBJ2-7	CASSQGSQLSYEQYF	TGCGCCAGCAGCCAAGGTTCACAGCTCTCCTACGAGCAGTACTTC
TRBV6-5	-	-	TRBJ1-1	CASSYEGGVSEAFF	TGTGCCAGCAGTTACGAAGGGGGGGTGTCTGAAGCTTTCTTT
TRBV7-9	-	-	TRBJ2-7	CASTPNVQSVEQYF	TGTGCCAGCACCCCCAATGTTCAGTCCGTCGAGCAGTACTTC
TRBV9	TRBD1	-	TRBJ1-1	CASSAPLTGGLLGNTEAFF	TGTGCCAGCAGCGCACCCCTGACAGGGGGCTTATTGGGGAACACTGAAGCTTTCTTT